This TCR beta chain was sequenced during a study of blood T cell repertoires in COVID-19. Study details: The study drew acute and convalescent COVID-19 samples from the United States, Italy and Spain.

Only in-frame clones appear in the TCRdb table, and some are missing; sequencing was by immunoSEQ multiplex PCR. The sample holds approximately 250,000 clones, around 84% seen once. The CDR3 contains 11 residues. Germline CDR1 is MNHEY and CDR2 is SVGEGT. Trimming stripped 4 bases from V and 6 bases from J, with 7 bases between. The TCR was taken from a young man with acute COVID-19. The chain joins TRBV6-2 or TRBV6-3 to TRBJ2-7; D gene uncertain. Sequencing was performed on PBMCs or T cells enriched from blood (not recorded which). The CDR3 region is CASSSFGEQYV. CDR3 bases: TGTGCCAGCAGTTCCTTCGGCGAGCAGTACGTC.